What follows describes a single T cell receptor beta chain. Its cognate antigen is unknown. The entry originates in a study of T cell responses to AZD1222 COVID-19 vaccine. Study-level points and caveats: CD4 TCRs linked to vaccination spanned spike, dominating at 160-218 and 743-854. Clonal diversity was possibly underestimated, and white British individuals and females predominated among donors. As reported, nearly half of all spike-specific TCRs target variant regions that are unmutated.

Method: immunoSEQ multiplex PCR; TCRdb's copy keeps in-frame clones and lacks some. This sample has approximately 90,000 clones, with approximately 89% found just once. This CDR3 is built from 16 residues. Germline V gene data show CDR1 as MDHEN and CDR2 as SYDVKM. V was shortened by 2 bases and J by 4 bases, with 15 bases between the two germline ends. The J gene is TRBJ2-4, the V gene TRBV28; tentative D call: TRBD1 (5 bases). The starting material was peripheral blood, obtained on day 0 of AZD1222 vaccination. The sequence was obtained from an adult in good health. This CDR3 reads CASSLRPKGVKNIQYF. Here the CDR3 DNA reads TGTGCCAGCAGTTTAAGGCCTAAAGGGGTGAAAAACATTCAGTACTTC.